One sample yielded the 32 T cell receptor beta chains listed below, sequenced in a study of breast tumors, draining lymph nodes, adjacent tissues. One entry per CDR3 protein, called by TCRdb with MiXCR from the multiplex PCR reads. The data contain approximately 100,000 distinct CDR3 sequences, over 20% of them seen just once; the ten biggest clones take up less than 1.5%. Samples came from axillary lymph nodes draining the breast cancer. The specimen was axillary lymph node tissue. The receptors originated from a female donor with breast cancer. Some clones in this sample may be carry-over from other donors' samples.

There are many counts of this clonotype. The chain carries TRBV9 and TRBJ2-5; 13 nucleotides align to TRBD2. The CDR3 spans 16 residues. With 4 bases clipped from V and 5 bases from J, the junction kept 8 bases outside the gene matches. Germline V gene data show CDR1 as SGDLS and CDR2 as YYNGEE. CDR3 nucleotide sequence: TGTGCCAGCAGCAAAACTAGCGGGGGGGCGGGGGAGACCCAGTACTTC. Amino acids: CASSKTSGGAGETQYF. Drawing the rest from reference TRBV9 and TRBJ2-5, the complete variable domain is DSGVTQTPKHLITATGQRVTLRCSPRSGDLSVYWYQQSLDQGLQFLIQYYNGEERAKGNILERFSAQQFPDLHSELNLSSLELGDSALYFCASSKTSGGAGETQYFGPGTRLLVL.

This clonotype was observed a few times. The genes are TRBV5-6 and TRBJ2-4; D possibly corresponds to TRBD2 (5 bases). The CDR3 is 15 amino acids. The V end lost 3 bases, the J end lost 6 bases, and 16 bases lay between the germline ends. The V gene's germline CDR1 is SGHDT and CDR2 YYEEEE. In DNA form, the CDR3 reads TGTGCCAGCAGCTCGCTTGGAACACGGGGAAACATTCAGTACTTC. This encodes CASSSLGTRGNIQYF. Full variable domain (rest looked up from reference TRBV5-6 and TRBJ2-4): DAGVTQSPTHLIKTRGQQVTLRCSPKSGHDTVSWYQQALGQGPQFIFQYYEEEERQRGNFPDRFSGHQFPNYSSELNVNALLLGDSALYLCASSSLGTRGNIQYFGAGTRLSVL.

This clonotype occurred many times. The chain combines TRBV10-3 with TRBJ2-5; D perhaps matches TRBD2 (5 bases). Germline assignment: CDR1 ENHRY and CDR2 SYGVKD. V lost 2 bases and J 3 bases, leaving 10 bases between the germline ends. The CDR3 covers 14 residues. The CDR3 loop reads CAISEKTNKETQYF. Written as DNA, the CDR3 is TGTGCCATCAGTGAGAAGACTAACAAAGAGACCCAGTACTTC.

This clonotype was recorded at least ten times. The rearrangement joins TRBV6-6 to TRBJ2-7, with D tentatively TRBD1 (6 bases). The CDR3 is made up of 12 amino acids. V was trimmed by 6 bases and J by 8 bases, leaving 14 bases between them. From germline, CDR1 is MNHNY and CDR2 SVGAGI (reference sequence). For the CDR3, the DNA is TGTGCCAGCAGCCCAACAGGGAATAAGCAGTACTTC. Translated, it gives CASSPTGNKQYF.

This clonotype was seen at least ten times. The rearrangement links TRBV7-9 to TRBJ1-6; D is perhaps TRBD1 (6 bases). The V end lost 1 base, the J end lost 13 bases, and 14 bases lay between the germline ends. The CDR3 contains 14 residues. CDR1 SEHNR and CDR2 FQNEAQ come from the germline V gene (reference sequence). The CDR3 here is CASSLDQGSGPLHF. For the CDR3, the DNA is TGTGCCAGCAGCTTAGATCAGGGGTCTGGGCCCCTCCACTTT.

Many counts were recorded for this clonotype. J is TRBJ2-7 and V is TRBV10-3; D remains unclear. V was pared by 2 bases and J by 7 bases, with 6 bases between. Germline values: CDR1 ENHRY, CDR2 SYGVKD. The CDR3 length is 11 residues. The chain's CDR3 is CAISEGGEQYF. The CDR3 DNA follows: TGTGCCATCAGTGAGGGTGGGGAGCAGTACTTC.

This clonotype was seen repeatedly, ten times or more. V is TRBV20-1 and J is TRBJ2-7; the match to TRBD1 covers 11 bases. Trimming took 4 bases from V and 2 from J; bases not matched to a gene: 4. The CDR3 sequence is 14 residues long. Germline V gene sequence: CDR1 DFQATT, CDR2 SNEGSKA (reference sequence). CDR3 amino acids: CSATGTGGPYEQYF. The DNA of the CDR3 is TGCAGTGCTACCGGGACAGGGGGTCCCTACGAGCAGTACTTC.

Notes on this clonotype: A much larger clone lies one base from this, so it may be a read error. CDR3 coding DNA: TGTGCCAGCAGACTAAGCTGGGGAAACAATGAGCAGTTCTTC. Translation: CASRLSWGNNEQFF. This chain connects TRBV6-6 to TRBJ2-1; D ambiguous. This CDR3 region has 14 residues. With 6 bases removed from V and 5 bases from J, the gap between germline ends came to 14 bases. Germline V gene sequence: CDR1 MNHNY, CDR2 SVGAGI (reference sequence).

This clonotype was recorded once. It may be a read error: a sequence one base away is much more abundant. The rearrangement uses TRBV2 and TRBJ2-7; D is uncertain. V lost 8 bases and J lost 9, with 14 bases in between. Germline CDR1 and CDR2: SNHLY and FYNNEI. The CDR3 length is 11 residues. The CDR3 bases are TGTGCCAGCTCACCAGAGACCGGGCAGTACTTC. Amino acid sequence: CASSPETGQYF. Full variable domain (remainder filled in from reference TRBV2 and TRBJ2-7): EPEVTQTPSHQVTQMGQEVILRCVPISNHLYFYWYRQILGQKVEFLVSFYNNEISEKSEIFDDQFSVERPDGSNFTLKIRSTKLEDSAMYFCASSPETGQYFGPGTRLTVT.

The sample holds many counts of this clonotype. The chain recombines TRBV19 with TRBJ2-3; weak D call: TRBD1 (5 bases). Germline loops: CDR1 LNHDA, CDR2 SQIVND (reference sequence). Deletions cut 2 bases from V and 0 bases from J, with 9 bases between. This CDR3 has 15 amino acids. The CDR3 protein is CASSIKGSSTDTQYF. DNA for the CDR3: TGTGCCAGTAGTATAAAGGGGTCTAGCACAGATACGCAGTATTTT. Drawing the rest from reference TRBV19 and TRBJ2-3, the complete variable domain is DGGITQSPKYLFRKEGQNVTLSCEQNLNHDAMYWYRQDPGQGLRLIYYSQIVNDFQKGDIAEGYSVSREKKESFPLTVTSAQKNPTAFYLCASSIKGSSTDTQYFGPGTRLTVL.

Comments on this clonotype: This may be a read error: a much more frequent sequence differs by one nucleotide. The chain uses TRBV6-2 or TRBV6-3 and TRBJ2-7; D is possibly TRBD1 (6 bases). This CDR3 region has 11 residues. The germline V gene has CDR1 MNHEY and CDR2 SVGEGT. DNA for the CDR3: TGTGCCAGCGGTTACACAGGGGAGCAGTACTTC. The encoded protein is CASGYTGEQYF.

This clonotype was counted many times. The chain has TRBV5-1 and TRBJ2-7, with D possibly being TRBD2 (6 bases). Germline V gene data show CDR1 as SGHRS and CDR2 as YFSETQ. The length of the CDR3 is 15 residues. V lost 3 bases and J 0 bases, leaving 13 bases between the germline ends. The CDR3: CASSSLAGSSYEQYF. In DNA form, the CDR3 reads TGCGCCAGCAGCTCCCTAGCCGGGAGCTCCTACGAGCAGTACTTC. Full variable domain (outside the CDR3, taken from reference TRBV5-1 and TRBJ2-7): KAGVTQTPRYLIKTRGQQVTLSCSPISGHRSVSWYQQTPGQGLQFLFEYFSETQRNKGNFPGRFSGRQFSNSRSEMNVSTLELGDSALYLCASSSLAGSSYEQYFGPGTRLTVT.

This sequence joins TRBV20-1 and TRBJ1-1; D perhaps matches TRBD1 (6 bases). CDR1 is DFQATT, CDR2 SNEGSKA, per germline (reference sequence). Trimming took off 5 bases at V and 1 base at J, with 17 bases between the two ends. The CDR3 covers 15 residues. CDR3 sequence (DNA): TGCAGTGCTTACGACAGGCGAACCCCGAACACTGAAGCTTTCTTT. Its translation is CSAYDRRTPNTEAFF.

This clonotype was seen repeatedly, ten times or more. V and J are TRBV19 and TRBJ2-2, with TRBD1 matching 7 bases. The CDR3 loop spans 16 amino acids. CDR1 and CDR2 (germline): LNHDA, SQIVND (reference sequence). V gave up 4 bases and J gave up 4 bases; unmatched junction bases: 9. The CDR3 here is CASSTRTGGSTGELFF. The DNA for the CDR3 is TGTGCCAGTAGTACAAGGACAGGTGGGAGCACCGGGGAGCTGTTTTTT.

At least ten counts were recorded for this clonotype. The V gene is TRBV10-1, the J gene TRBJ2-3, with D tentatively TRBD2 (5 bases). V was shortened by 8 bases and J by 6 bases, with 18 bases between the two germline ends. CDR1 is WNHNN and CDR2 is SYGVQD in the germline V gene (reference sequence). CDR3 length equals 14 residues. The DNA for the CDR3 is TGCGCCAGCCCCCTCCGGGCGGGCCTGGATACGCAGTATTTT. It encodes CASPLRAGLDTQYF.

At least ten counts were recorded for this clonotype. The rearrangement joins TRBV5-8 to TRBJ2-3; 8 nucleotides line up with TRBD1. After removal of 4 bases from V and 2 bases from J, the junction contained 6 bases not matched to a gene. The V gene's germline CDR1 is SGHTS and CDR2 YDEGEE. The CDR3 has 15 amino acids. The CDR3 loop is CASSPGTGFTDTQYF. As DNA, the CDR3 is TGTGCCAGCAGCCCAGGGACAGGCTTCACAGATACGCAGTATTTT.

This clonotype was picked up many times. V and J are TRBV7-9 and TRBJ2-5; tentative D call: TRBD2 (6 bases). This CDR3 has 14 residues. Germline assignment: CDR1 SEHNR and CDR2 FQNEAQ (reference sequence). V was shortened by 4 bases and J by 1 base, with 10 bases between the two germline ends. The CDR3 reads CASSYSGSQETQYF. The CDR3 DNA is TGTGCCAGCAGCTACTCCGGGAGCCAAGAGACCCAGTACTTC.

This clonotype occurred many times. V usage is TRBV7-8 and J usage is TRBJ1-2; D gene ambiguous. CDR3 size: 18 residues. CDR1 and CDR2 from the germline V gene are SGHVS and FQNEAQ. The V and J ends lost 1 base and 0 bases respectively, with 18 bases between them. The CDR3 DNA is TGTGCCAGCAGCTTAGAGCTTGCGAGGGCCCATACTAACTATGGCTACACCTTC. It specifies CASSLELARAHTNYGYTF.

The CDR3 here is CASSLGQLLYTEAFF. CDR3 sequence (DNA): TGTGCCAGCAGCTTAGGACAGCTCCTCTACACTGAAGCTTTCTTT. The chain recombines TRBV11-2 with TRBJ1-1; tentatively, D is TRBD1 (5 bases). CDR1 and CDR2 (germline): SGHAT, FQNNGV. The CDR3 loop spans 15 amino acids. V lost 1 base and J lost 3, with 12 bases in between.

Turning to this clonotype: Being one base from a much bigger clone, this may be a read error. The chain uses TRBV19 and TRBJ2-5; 7 nucleotides match TRBD2. Germline loops: CDR1 LNHDA, CDR2 SQIVND (reference sequence). J was trimmed by 3 bases and V by 5 bases; bases with no gene match: 18. This CDR3 has 18 amino acids. CDR3 nucleotides: TGTGCCAGTAGTTCCCGGGCCGGACTAGTCGGCGGAGAAGAGACCCAGTACTTC. It translates to CASSSRAGLVGGEETQYF.

This clonotype occurred a few times. With a much larger clone just one base away, this may be a read error. J is TRBJ1-6 and V is TRBV9; possibly TRBD1 for D (6 bases). Germline V gene lookup returns CDR1 SGDLS and CDR2 YYNGEE. The CDR3 sequence is 15 residues long. V was clipped by 8 bases and J by 8 bases, with 20 bases between them. This CDR3 is CASSGSGRGDSPLHF. Here the CDR3 DNA reads TGTGCCAGTTCCGGGTCAGGAAGGGGGGATTCACCCCTCCACTTT. Based on the CDR3 plus reference TRBV9 and TRBJ1-6, the full variable domain is DSGVTQTPKHLITATGQRVTLRCSPRSGDLSVYWYQQSLDQGLQFLIQYYNGEERAKGNILERFSAQQFPDLHSELNLSSLELGDSALYFCASSGSGRGDSPLHFGNGTRLTVT.

This clonotype was counted between two and nine times. The chain uses TRBV27 and TRBJ2-3; D is undetermined. Germline values: CDR1 MNHEY, CDR2 SMNVEV (reference sequence). V lost 0 bases to trimming and J lost 0 bases, with 4 bases between them. The CDR3 sequence is 14 residues long. CDR3 loop: CASSLSTSTDTQYF. The DNA for the CDR3 is TGTGCCAGCAGTTTATCTACAAGCACAGATACGCAGTATTTT.

This clonotype was seen many times. The chain couples TRBV6-1 to TRBJ1-3; TRBD1 agrees at 9 bases. The CDR3 is made up of 19 amino acids. V lost 2 bases, J lost 5 bases, and 16 bases stayed unmatched. Germline CDR1 MNHNS, CDR2 SASEGT. The CDR3 DNA reads TGTGCCAGCAGTGAAAATAAGGGACAGGGAAGGTTTGGTCGAAACACCATATATTTT. Translated, it gives CASSENKGQGRFGRNTIYF.

This clonotype showed up many times. The V and J genes are TRBV11-2 and TRBJ1-2, with D perhaps matching TRBD1 (5 bases). V gave up 3 bases and J gave up 4 bases, with 9 bases separating them. Germline CDR1 SGHAT, CDR2 FQNNGV. CDR3 length: 13 residues. The CDR3 here is CASSFGGGYGYTF. In nucleotides, the CDR3 is TGTGCCAGCAGCTTCGGGGGGGGCTATGGCTACACCTTC.

This clonotype showed up many times. The gene calls are TRBV6-1 and TRBJ1-5; possibly TRBD1 for D (6 bases). Trimming cost V 4 bases and J 8 bases, with 12 bases left between them. From germline, CDR1 is MNHNS and CDR2 SASEGT. The CDR3 runs to 13 residues. The CDR3 nucleotides are TGTGCCAGCAGTGTCTTGAGGGGGGAGCCCCAGCATTTT. It specifies CASSVLRGEPQHF.

This clonotype was counted at least ten times. The J gene is TRBJ2-1, the V gene TRBV7-3, with 8 bases lining up with TRBD2. In germline, CDR1 is SGHTA, CDR2 FQGTGA. Trimming cost V 5 bases and J 9 bases; bases outside gene matches: 6. The CDR3 has 13 amino acids. The CDR3 protein is CASSRDRGGEQFF. The CDR3 DNA reads as TGTGCCAGCAGCCGGGACCGGGGGGGTGAGCAGTTCTTC. The complete variable domain, with remaining parts taken from reference TRBV7-3 and TRBJ2-1, reads GAGVSQTPSNKVTEKGKYVELRCDPISGHTALYWYRQSLGQGPEFLIYFQGTGAADDSGLPNDRFFAVRPEGSVSTLKIQRTERGDSAVYLCASSRDRGGEQFFGPGTRLTVL.

This clonotype has at least ten counts. V and J are TRBV4-1 and TRBJ2-7, with 9 bases matching TRBD1. The CDR3 has 15 amino acids. Germline V gene lookup returns CDR1 MGHRA and CDR2 YSYEKL. The V gene end was trimmed by 3 bases and the J gene end by 5 bases; junction bases not matched to a gene: 8. The CDR3 region has the DNA TGCGCCAGCAGCCATCAACAGGGGGCGCTAAACGAGCAGTACTTC. As protein: CASSHQQGALNEQYF.

This clonotype was observed at least ten times. V usage is TRBV6-4 and J usage is TRBJ2-1; D is possibly TRBD2 (6 bases). The CDR3 runs 16 residues. With 0 bases removed from V and 9 bases from J, the gap between germline ends came to 18 bases. Germline V gene lookup returns CDR1 MRHNA and CDR2 SNTAGT. CDR3 in DNA: TGTGCCAGCAGTGACTCGTTAGCGGTAGGGCGCAGTGAGCAGTTCTTC. Encoded protein: CASSDSLAVGRSEQFF.

A note on this clonotype: Germline is not matched at one junction end, which may reflect a read error. V gene TRBV27 combines with J gene TRBJ2-1, with 10 nucleotides matching TRBD2. CDR1 is MNHEY and CDR2 is SMNVEV in the germline V gene (reference sequence). CDR3 length equals 15 residues. The CDR3 DNA is TGTGCCAGCGGTCCCGGGACTAGCGTTTACAATGAGCGGTTCTTC. Protein sequence: CASGPGTSVYNERFF.

Remarks on this clonotype: A read error is possible here, since a much larger clone lies one base away. This chain uses TRBV7-9 with TRBJ2-2; D may be TRBD1 (5 bases). This CDR3 is 15 amino acids long. Trimming removed 5 bases from V and 5 bases from J, with 15 bases in between. Germline assignment: CDR1 SEHNR and CDR2 FQNEAQ (reference sequence). Here the CDR3 reads CASSLSRVRTGELFF. In DNA form, the CDR3 reads TGTGCCAGCAGCCTTTCCAGGGTCCGTACCGGGGAGCTGTTTTTT.

This clonotype was seen a single time. This may be a read error, as it is one base from a much larger clone. As the CDR3 is not closed by the conserved phenylalanine or tryptophan, this likely results from a read error. The chain links TRBV11-2 to TRBJ2-1; the D gene is possibly TRBD1 (5 bases). Trimming shortened V by 3 bases and J by 4 bases, and 10 bases separated the two germline ends. CDR3 size: 14 residues. Per germline, CDR1 SGHAT and CDR2 FQNNGV. The CDR3 is CASSFQGLYNEQFL. CDR3 nucleotides: TGTGCCAGCAGCTTTCAGGGCCTGTACAATGAGCAGTTCCTC.

The chain recombines TRBV5-6 with TRBJ1-2, with 8 positions matching TRBD1. This CDR3 has 13 amino acids. Germline V lookup: CDR1 SGHDT, CDR2 YYEEEE. The J segment lost 5 bases and the V segment lost 1 base, leaving 1 base of the junction unmatched. CDR3 sequence (DNA): TGTGCCAGCAGCTTGAACAGGGGGTATGGCTACACCTTC. Translating it yields CASSLNRGYGYTF.